This is a list of T cell receptor beta chains from one sample in a study of shared clonotypes between healthy human individuals. Generated by immunoSEQ multiplex PCR, the TCRdb table keeps only in-frame clones and is missing some. The repertoire holds about 2.1 million clones, with just under 95% as singletons. The sequencing sample was made of naive CD8+ T cells from PBMCs. The origin of the receptors is a man aged 18 to 29 in good health. Some clones in this sample may be carry-over from other donors' samples. CDR3s include the opening cysteine and the closing phenylalanine or tryptophan. D genes are given only for firm matches. Size values are once, few and many counts, or a class for expanded clones, and some rows have none.

J gene | V gene | clone size | D gene | CDR3 length | CDR3 DNA | CDR3 protein
TRBJ2-3 | TRBV11-2 | . | . | 16 | TGTGCCAGCAGCACCCGACAGGCCACTAGCACAGATACGCAGTATTTT | CASSTRQATSTDTQYF
TRBJ2-3 | TRBV28 | once | . | 15 | TGTGCCAGCAGACCCGGGCGGTATAGCACAGATACGCAGTATTTT | CASRPGRYSTDTQYF
TRBJ2-7 | TRBV27 | . | . | 16 | TGTGCCAGCAGTTCCTCTTGGGGCGGGCTCTTCTACGAGCAGTACTTC | CASSSSWGGLFYEQYF
TRBJ1-1 | TRBV28 | . | TRBD1 | 16 | TGTGCCAGCAGTTTTGACAGGGCGGAGGGGAACACTGAAGCTTTCTTT | CASSFDRAEGNTEAFF
TRBJ1-2 | TRBV6-4 | . | TRBD1 | 15 | TGTGCCAGCAGTCAGTTCCGGGACAGTGTCTATGGCTACACCTTC | CASSQFRDSVYGYTF
TRBJ1-1 | TRBV28 | . | TRBD1 | 14 | TGTGCCAGCAGTGGGACAGGCTGGGGCACTGAAGCTTTCTTT | CASSGTGWGTEAFF
TRBJ2-7 | TRBV28 | once | TRBD2 | 15 | TGTGCCAGCAGTTTCCCAACTAGCGGAACCTACGAGCAGTACTTC | CASSFPTSGTYEQYF
TRBJ1-1 | TRBV27 | . | . | 13 | TGTGCCAGCAGTTTATACGTGAACACTGAAGCTTTCTTT | CASSLYVNTEAFF
TRBJ2-2 | TRBV13 | . | . | 11 | TGTGCCAGCCAAGGGACCGGGGAGCTGTTTTTT | CASQGTGELFF
TRBJ1-3 | TRBV6-5 | once | . | 13 | TGTGCCAGCAGCTCAAGCTCTGGAAACACCATATATTTT | CASSSSSGNTIYF
TRBJ2-3 | TRBV9 | . | . | 15 | TGTGCCAGCAGCGTTGGACAGTCTAGCACAGATACGCAGTATTTT | CASSVGQSSTDTQYF
TRBJ2-5 | TRBV27 | once | TRBD1 | 14 | TGTGCCAGCAGCCGGGACAGGGGAGTGGAGACCCAGTACTTC | CASSRDRGVETQYF
TRBJ2-1 | TRBV7-9 | . | TRBD2 | 14 | TGTGCCAGCAGCTTGCCAGGGAGGGACAATGAGCAGTTCTTC | CASSLPGRDNEQFF
TRBJ2-7 | TRBV7-3 | . | TRBD1 | 16 | TGTGCCAGCAGCTTGCACAGGGGCGAACTTAAGTACGAGCAGTACTTC | CASSLHRGELKYEQYF
TRBJ1-1 | TRBV19 | . | TRBD1 | 14 | TGTGCCAGTAGTACCCGACAGGGGGGTACTGAAGCTTTCTTT | CASSTRQGGTEAFF
TRBJ1-2 | TRBV6-5 | . | . | 15 | TGTGCCAGCAGTTACTCGCAGGGTTTTAACTATGGCTACACCTTC | CASSYSQGFNYGYTF
TRBJ1-5 | TRBV27 | . | TRBD1 | 18 | TGTGCCAGCAGTTTCGTATCAGTAGGACAGGGGGCTGGACAGCCCCAGCATTTT | CASSFVSVGQGAGQPQHF
TRBJ2-2 | TRBV7-6 | once | TRBD2 | 17 | TGTGCCAGCAGCTTCGGTCGGGAGGGAACGAACACCGGGGAGCTGTTTTTT | CASSFGREGTNTGELFF
TRBJ2-7 | TRBV19 | . | . | 14 | TGTGCCAGTAGTATAGGTCCAGGCGACTACGAGCAGTACTTC | CASSIGPGDYEQYF
TRBJ2-5 | TRBV15 | . | . | 13 | TGTGCCACCAGCCCCCGGACACAAGAGACCCAGTACTTC | CATSPRTQETQYF
TRBJ2-1 | TRBV27 | . | TRBD2 | 15 | TGTGCCAGCAGCGTCGGGAGGCCTTACCACAATGAGCAGTTCTTC | CASSVGRPYHNEQFF
TRBJ2-3 | TRBV6-6 | . | TRBD2 | 14 | TGTGCCAGCAGTTACCTAGCGGGCACAGATACGCAGTATTTT | CASSYLAGTDTQYF
TRBJ2-1 | TRBV6-5 | . | . | 15 | TGTGCCAGCAGCCCCCTAAGGGTCCCCTACAATGAGCAGTTCTTC | CASSPLRVPYNEQFF
TRBJ2-2 | TRBV15 | . | TRBD1 | 15 | TGTGCCACCAGCACCGAGACAGGGGGCGGCGGGGAGCTGTTTTTT | CATSTETGGGGELFF
TRBJ2-1 | TRBV4-2 | . | TRBD2 | 18 | TGTGCCAGCAGCACGCGGACTAGCGGGAGGGGATTTTACAATGAGCAGTTCTTC | CASSTRTSGRGFYNEQFF
TRBJ2-6 | TRBV27 | once | . | 15 | TGTGCCAGCAGTTCCCATCGGTCTGGGGCCAACGTCCTGACTTTC | CASSSHRSGANVLTF
TRBJ2-7 | TRBV14 | . | TRBD2 | 16 | TGTGCCAGCAGCCATTGGGACTACCCGAGCTCCTACGAGCAGTACTTC | CASSHWDYPSSYEQYF
TRBJ2-1 | TRBV6-5 | . | . | 15 | TGTGCCAGCAGAGCCTTTAGCAATCCTAGGGATGAGCAGTTCTTC | CASRAFSNPRDEQFF
TRBJ2-1 | TRBV5-1 | once | TRBD2 | 20 | TGCGCCAGCAGCCCCTTCTGGACTAGCGGGACGACGGTAGGCTACAATGAGCAGTTCTTC | CASSPFWTSGTTVGYNEQFF
TRBJ2-1 | TRBV7-9 | . | TRBD2 | 15 | TGTGCCAGCAGCGGGGGTAGCGGGAGGGCGGCTGAGCAGTTCTTC | CASSGGSGRAAEQFF
TRBJ1-1 | TRBV7-9 | . | . | 15 | TGTGCCAGCAGCCCAGACGAGGGAGACGGCCCTGAAGCTTTCTTT | CASSPDEGDGPEAFF
TRBJ2-2 | TRBV2 | . | . | 13 | TGTGCCAGGGAGGCGGCGAACACCGGGGAGCTGTTTTTT | CAREAANTGELFF
TRBJ2-3 | TRBV29-1 | . | . | 14 | TGCAGCGTTGAGGCGAGCGGAAGAACAGATACGCAGTATTTT | CSVEASGRTDTQYF
TRBJ2-7 | TRBV9 | . | TRBD1 | 15 | TGTGCCAGCAGCGTACTCGGGGACAGGGGCGACGAGCAGTACTTC | CASSVLGDRGDEQYF
TRBJ2-1 | TRBV4-1 | . | . | 18 | TGCGCCAGCAGCCAAGACGAGAGGTTAGGGTCCCTTTACAATGAGCAGTTCTTC | CASSQDERLGSLYNEQFF
TRBJ2-7 | TRBV5-4 | once | TRBD2 | 15 | TGTGCCAGCAGCTTCGCTTCTAGCGGGGGCTACGAGCAGTACTTC | CASSFASSGGYEQYF
TRBJ1-1 | TRBV4-1 | . | . | 14 | TGCGCCAGCAGCCAAGGGGACATGAACACTGAAGCTTTCTTT | CASSQGDMNTEAFF
TRBJ1-5 | TRBV27 | few | TRBD1 | 16 | TGTGCCAGCAGTCCAAACCGGGACAGTAGCAATCAGCCCCAGCATTTT | CASSPNRDSSNQPQHF
TRBJ1-4 | TRBV28 | . | TRBD1 | 16 | TGTGCCAGCCGAAGACAGGGACCTCTGGCCCATGAAAAACTGTTTTTT | CASRRQGPLAHEKLFF
TRBJ2-1 | TRBV14 | . | . | 16 | TGTGCCAGCAGCCAAGATCGCGACAGAATTGACAATGAGCAGTTCTTC | CASSQDRDRIDNEQFF
TRBJ2-3 | TRBV19 | . | . | 15 | TGTGCCAGTAGTATTCGGGGACCGAGGACAGATACGCAGTATTTT | CASSIRGPRTDTQYF
TRBJ2-7 | TRBV27 | . | . | 13 | TGTGCCAGCGTAGGAGGGAGCTCCTACGAGCAGTACTTC | CASVGGSSYEQYF
TRBJ2-1 | TRBV27 | . | . | 15 | TGTGCCAGCACTGTTTTCGGTATCTCCTACAATGAGCAGTTCTTC | CASTVFGISYNEQFF
TRBJ2-1 | TRBV7-9 | . | . | 15 | TGTGCCAGCAGCGGCCATTTGAGCTCCTACAATGAGCAGTTCTTC | CASSGHLSSYNEQFF
TRBJ2-3 | TRBV19 | . | TRBD2 | 14 | TGTGCCAGTAGACCGGGACTAGCGGAAGATACGCAGTATTTT | CASRPGLAEDTQYF
TRBJ2-7 | TRBV5-1 | . | . | 13 | TGCGCCAGCAGCTTGGGATCGGGGTACGAGCAGTACTTC | CASSLGSGYEQYF
TRBJ2-7 | TRBV19 | . | . | 16 | TGTGCCAGTATGGGCTCGGGACGTCAAGGGCCCTACGAGCAGTACTTC | CASMGSGRQGPYEQYF
TRBJ2-2 | TRBV9 | . | TRBD1 | 15 | TGTGCCAGCAGCTACGGGACAGCCAGCACCGGGGAGCTGTTTTTT | CASSYGTASTGELFF
TRBJ2-3 | TRBV7-9 | . | TRBD2 | 17 | TGTGCCAGCAGCTACTCCCTCGGGACTAGCGGGATATCTACGCAGTATTTT | CASSYSLGTSGISTQYF
TRBJ2-5 | TRBV2 | . | TRBD1 | 15 | TGTGCCAGCAGTGACAAGGGACAGGGTGGAGAGACCCAGTACTTC | CASSDKGQGGETQYF
TRBJ1-5 | TRBV27 | once | . | 13 | TGTGCCAGCAGTAAGGAAACCAATCAGCCCCAGCATTTT | CASSKETNQPQHF
TRBJ2-3 | TRBV7-9 | . | TRBD1 | 15 | TGTGCCAGCAGCCAACAGGCCCGACAGGGACCTACGCAGTATTTT | CASSQQARQGPTQYF
TRBJ1-1 | TRBV5-4 | . | TRBD1 | 15 | TGTGCCAGCAGGCCCGGGACAGGGGGGGACACTGAAGCTTTCTTT | CASRPGTGGDTEAFF
TRBJ2-1 | TRBV10-2 | . | TRBD2 | 15 | TGCGCCAGCAGTGAGAGAGCGGGAGGGGCAAATGAGCAGTTCTTC | CASSERAGGANEQFF
TRBJ2-1 | TRBV9 | . | . | 15 | TGTGCCAGCAGCGAGGGAGTGGGGCTTAACAATGAGCAGTTCTTC | CASSEGVGLNNEQFF
TRBJ1-2 | TRBV5-4 | . | . | 16 | TGTGCCAGCAGCTTGGGCCCAGGACACTGGGTGGACGGCTACACCTTC | CASSLGPGHWVDGYTF
TRBJ2-3 | TRBV13 | . | . | 19 | TGTGCCAGCAGCTTAGAAGGGGGAGCCGGGACTACCTACACAGATACGCAGTATTTT | CASSLEGGAGTTYTDTQYF
TRBJ1-3 | TRBV4-1 | . | . | 14 | TGCGCCAGCAGCCCGGGAGTATCTGGAAACACCATATATTTT | CASSPGVSGNTIYF
TRBJ2-1 | TRBV27 | . | . | 12 | TGTGCCAGCAGTTCCTCGGACAATGAGCAGTTCTTC | CASSSSDNEQFF